These 29 T cell receptor beta chains were all obtained from the same sample, sequenced in a study of sequential checkpoint blockade in melanoma (dated by TCRdb to the late 2010s). The label giving this sample's treatment or condition can be read as: randomized to nivolumab then ipilimumab (arm A) or the reverse (arm B). Preparation of the library involved the immunoSEQ multiplex PCR assay. The source is immuneACCESS, and TCRdb retained only in-frame sequences with V and J called. Part of the clones is not carried over; for the studies checked, unresolved V genes explain less than half of this, and the remainder is unexplained. Here the sample has under 25,000 clones; around 75% occur a single time. Approximately 38% of the sample is in the top ten clones. This specimen was CD8+ T cells sorted from blood (inferred from file names), taken from a patient given nivolumab and ipilimumab in sequence. The receptors derive from a human donor with melanoma.

The chain links TRBV19 to TRBJ1-5; possibly TRBD1 for D (6 bases). V dropped 5 bases and J dropped 0 bases, with 26 bases sitting between them. From germline, CDR1 is LNHDA and CDR2 SQIVND (reference sequence). The CDR3 spans 20 residues. The CDR3 region is CASSPPRGLWTDTSNQPQHF. The CDR3 region has the DNA TGTGCCAGTAGTCCACCTAGGGGGTTATGGACAGACACTAGCAATCAGCCCCAGCATTTT. Full variable domain (remainder filled in from reference TRBV19 and TRBJ1-5): DGGITQSPKYLFRKEGQNVTLSCEQNLNHDAMYWYRQDPGQGLRLIYYSQIVNDFQKGDIAEGYSVSREKKESFPLTVTSAQKNPTAFYLCASSPPRGLWTDTSNQPQHFGDGTRLSIL.

This chain uses TRBV9 with TRBJ1-2; tentative D call: TRBD1 (6 bases). This CDR3 has 13 amino acids. Germline V gene sequence: CDR1 SGDLS, CDR2 YYNGEE. Trimming pared 5 bases from V and 11 bases from J, leaving 19 bases between. CDR3 region: CASRGGGSLGYTF. Here the CDR3 DNA reads TGTGCCAGCAGGGGAGGGGGTTCCCTAGGGTACACCTTC.

The rearrangement uses TRBV5-6 and TRBJ1-2; 7 bases align to TRBD1. With 3 bases clipped from V and 6 bases from J, the junction kept 14 bases outside the gene matches. The CDR3 has 16 residues. CDR1 and CDR2 from the germline V gene are SGHDT and YYEEEE. The CDR3 nucleotides read TGTGCCAGCAGCTCGCCCCGGGACAGCCCCCGTAATGGCTACACCTTC. Amino acid sequence: CASSSPRDSPRNGYTF.

This chain links TRBV19 with TRBJ1-2; D is ambiguous. Germline V CDR1 and CDR2: LNHDA, SQIVND (reference sequence). The CDR3 loop spans 14 amino acids. V gave up 4 bases and J gave up 2 bases, with 11 bases separating them. CDR3 coding DNA: TGTGCCAGTAGTACCGGACTGGAGAACTATGGCTACACCTTC. Translated: CASSTGLENYGYTF.

The J gene is TRBJ1-1, the V gene TRBV14, with no clear D. Looked up from germline, CDR1 is SGHDN and CDR2 is FVKESK. V was cut by 0 bases and J by 8 bases, with 7 bases left in between. The length of the CDR3 is 12 residues. The CDR3 loop is CASSQETGEAFF. The CDR3 DNA sequence: TGTGCCAGCAGCCAAGAAACGGGGGAAGCTTTCTTT.

This rearrangement joins TRBV4-1 to TRBJ1-4, with D perhaps TRBD1 (5 bases). Germline-derived CDR1 and CDR2 are MGHRA and YSYEKL. This CDR3 region has 15 residues. Trimming cost V 1 base and J 4 bases, with 10 bases left between them. The CDR3 is CASSQGSGGNEKLFF. In nucleotides, the CDR3 is TGCGCCAGCAGCCAAGGAAGCGGGGGTAATGAAAAACTGTTTTTT.

In DNA, the CDR3 is TGTGCCAGCAGCATACAGGGGGCCGCCACTGAAGCTTTCTTT. Its protein product is CASSIQGAATEAFF. The chain links TRBV27 to TRBJ1-1; 9 bases match TRBD1. CDR1 and CDR2 (germline): MNHEY, SMNVEV (reference sequence). The CDR3 has 14 amino acids. V lost 6 bases to trimming and J lost 4 bases; unmatched junction nucleotides: 6.

This clone was seen a few times. This chain joins TRBV15 and TRBJ2-7, with 7 bases lining up with TRBD1. Germline trimming cut 3 bases from V and 7 bases from J; bases unmatched to any gene: 6. The length of the CDR3 is 13 residues. Germline values: CDR1 LNHNV, CDR2 YYDKDF (reference sequence). CDR3 amino acids: CATSRGTASEQYF. DNA of the CDR3: TGTGCCACCAGCAGGGGGACAGCCTCTGAGCAGTACTTC.

This chain links TRBV27 with TRBJ2-7; possible D gene TRBD1, 7 bases. The CDR3 is 12 amino acids. Trimming cost V 11 bases and J 3 bases, with 14 bases left between them. Germline CDR1 reads MNHEY; CDR2 reads SMNVEV (reference sequence). CDR3: CASEGTVYEQYF. The CDR3 region has the DNA TGTGCCTCGGAGGGGACAGTCTACGAGCAGTACTTC.

The gene calls are TRBV11-2 and TRBJ2-7; possible D gene TRBD2, 6 bases. This CDR3 region has 15 residues. Trimming shortened V by 1 base and J by 5 bases, and 15 bases separated the two germline ends. Germline CDR1 is SGHAT and CDR2 is FQNNGV. CDR3 DNA sequence: TGTGCCAGCAGCTTAGCGTACGGGAGCGGCGACGAGCAGTACTTC. Translated, it gives CASSLAYGSGDEQYF.

This chain uses TRBV7-2 with TRBJ2-5, with D possibly TRBD2 on 6 matching bases. Gene TRBJ2-7 matches the end of the DNA better, so the J call may be wrong. Germline V CDR1 and CDR2: SGHTA, FQGNSA. The CDR3 runs 13 residues. CDR3 protein: CASSPSSAYEQYF. Here the CDR3 DNA reads TGTGCCAGCAGCCCCTCTAGCGCCTACGAGCAGTACTTC.

This CDR3 is CASSFREGTEQYF. DNA of the CDR3: TGTGCCAGTAGTTTCCGGGAGGGCACCGAGCAGTACTTC. This sequence joins TRBV19 and TRBJ2-7; 8 nucleotides align to TRBD2. V lost 5 bases to trimming and J lost 6 bases; unmatched junction nucleotides: 6. The V gene's germline CDR1 is LNHDA and CDR2 SQIVND (reference sequence). This CDR3 is built from 13 residues.

The chain recombines TRBV7-3 with TRBJ2-1; 9 positions agree with TRBD2. This CDR3 contains 18 residues. The germline V gene encodes CDR1 SGHTA and CDR2 FQGTGA. V shed 1 base, J shed 6 bases, and the junction held 13 bases outside the gene matches. CDR3 protein: CASSLNSGERGAFNEQFF. For the CDR3, the DNA is TGTGCCAGCAGCTTAAACTCGGGGGAGCGGGGGGCCTTCAATGAGCAGTTCTTC. Using reference TRBV7-3 and TRBJ2-1 for the parts outside the CDR3, the full variable domain is GAGVSQTPSNKVTEKGKYVELRCDPISGHTALYWYRQSLGQGPEFLIYFQGTGAADDSGLPNDRFFAVRPEGSVSTLKIQRTERGDSAVYLCASSLNSGERGAFNEQFFGPGTRLTVL.

The gene calls are TRBV6-1 and TRBJ1-5, with TRBD1 identical over 10 bases. Trimming at V came to 8 bases and at J to 1 base, leaving 2 bases not matched to a gene. The germline gives CDR1 MNHNS, CDR2 SASEGT. This CDR3 comprises 14 residues. The CDR3 here is CASADRGSNQPQHF. The CDR3 region has the DNA TGTGCCAGCGCGGACAGGGGGAGCAATCAGCCCCAGCATTTT.

The V and J genes are TRBV27 and TRBJ2-7; 8 bases match TRBD2. Germline V gives CDR1 MNHEY, CDR2 SMNVEV (reference sequence). The CDR3 covers 12 residues. V lost 9 bases to trimming and J lost 2 bases; unmatched junction nucleotides: 3. The CDR3 region has the DNA TGTGCCAGGCCGGGACTAGCCTACGAGCAGTACTTC. It is translated as CARPGLAYEQYF.

The V call is TRBV11-2, the J call TRBJ2-7; TRBD2 matches 9 bases. The germline V gene encodes CDR1 SGHAT and CDR2 FQNNGV. The ends lost 1 base at V and 3 bases at J; junction bases unmatched: 4. The CDR3 loop spans 15 amino acids. CDR3 in amino acids: CASSLGAGGNYEQYF. The CDR3 bases are TGTGCCAGCAGCTTAGGGGCGGGGGGGAACTACGAGCAGTACTTC.

The chain recombines TRBV4-1 with TRBJ1-5, with D possibly being TRBD1 (5 bases). There are 17 residues in the CDR3. V lost 1 base, J lost 5 bases, and 18 bases lay in between. Germline loops: CDR1 MGHRA, CDR2 YSYEKL. The CDR3 coding sequence is TGCGCCAGCAGCCAAGGTCCCGGGCTTTCGGGGGATCAGCCCCAGCATTTT. Its protein product is CASSQGPGLSGDQPQHF.

This clone showed up just a few times. The V and J genes are TRBV27 and TRBJ1-4; D is unclear. The CDR3 runs 13 residues. Trimming removed 2 bases from V and 14 bases from J, with 15 bases in between. Germline V CDR1 and CDR2: MNHEY, SMNVEV (reference sequence). CDR3 DNA: TGTGCCAGCAGTTTAGCCGGGATTTCCCCTCTGTTTTTT. This gives the protein CASSLAGISPLFF.

This clone was picked up a small number of times. The chain combines TRBV19 with TRBJ2-7; D remains ambiguous. Germline V CDR1 and CDR2: LNHDA, SQIVND (reference sequence). V was pared by 3 bases and J by 0 bases, with 12 bases between. There are 15 residues in the CDR3. The CDR3 is CASSISSAPSYEQYF. The DNA for the CDR3 is TGTGCCAGTAGTATTTCCAGCGCGCCCTCCTACGAGCAGTACTTC.

V usage is TRBV27 and J usage is TRBJ1-5; D gene unclear. The CDR3 has 14 amino acids. Germline CDR1 is MNHEY and CDR2 is SMNVEV (reference sequence). Trimming removed 0 bases from V and 11 bases from J, with 14 bases in between. The CDR3 protein is CASSLSPIGPAQHF. CDR3 in DNA: TGTGCCAGCAGTTTATCGCCGATCGGTCCGGCCCAGCATTTT.

The V call is TRBV9, the J call TRBJ2-7, with unresolved D. Trimming left V 0 bases short and J 0 bases short, with 7 bases between. CDR1 and CDR2 (germline): SGDLS, YYNGEE. The CDR3 totals 14 residues. CDR3 residues: CASSVGGFSYEQYF. In DNA, the CDR3 is TGTGCCAGCAGCGTAGGAGGCTTCTCCTACGAGCAGTACTTC.

The V call is TRBV21-1, the J call TRBJ1-1; TRBD1 reflects the table's D call only, with no check against the DNA. TRBV21-1 is a pseudogene locus. This CDR3 contains 14 residues. The CDR3 sequence is CASSKTTAGPEAFF. CDR3 DNA sequence: TGTGCCAGCAGCAAAACGACAGCAGGTCCCGAAGCTTTCTTT.

This clone was detected a few times. Here the CDR3 reads CASSWTGDSQPQHF. The CDR3 nucleotides are TGTGCCAGCAGCTGGACAGGGGACTCTCAGCCCCAGCATTTT. This chain links TRBV7-9 with TRBJ1-5; 9 bases fit TRBD1. Looked up from germline, CDR1 is SEHNR and CDR2 is FQNEAQ (reference sequence). The CDR3 is made up of 14 amino acids. Losses at the gene ends were 4 bases for V and 6 bases for J; bases not matched to a gene: 4.

The chain joins TRBV28 to TRBJ1-3, with D unclear. This CDR3 is 16 amino acids long. CDR1 MDHEN and CDR2 SYDVKM come from the germline V gene. V was pared by 5 bases and J by 0 bases, with 14 bases between. This chain's CDR3 is CASSPEWRGSGNTIYF. As DNA, the CDR3 is TGTGCCAGCAGTCCGGAGTGGCGGGGCTCTGGAAACACCATATATTTT.

The chain is built from TRBV4-1 and TRBJ2-7; 8 nucleotides match TRBD2. The CDR3 length is 16 residues. CDR1 is MGHRA and CDR2 is YSYEKL in the germline V gene. Losses at the gene ends were 0 bases for V and 1 base for J; bases not matched to a gene: 5. As DNA, the CDR3 is TGCGCCAGCAGCCAAGATTTCAGCGGGAGTTCCTACGAGCAGTACTTC. Protein sequence: CASSQDFSGSSYEQYF.

The V gene is TRBV19, the J gene TRBJ1-1; D is ambiguous. The length of the CDR3 is 14 residues. Germline CDR1 LNHDA, CDR2 SQIVND (reference sequence). The V end was cut by 3 bases, the J end by 0 bases, with 8 bases between. CDR3 DNA sequence: TGTGCCAGTAGTATGGGCAGGTTGAACACTGAAGCTTTCTTT. This sequence encodes CASSMGRLNTEAFF.

The rearrangement uses TRBV28 and TRBJ1-1, with D perhaps TRBD1 (6 bases). There are 17 residues in the CDR3. Trimming removed 6 bases from V and 0 bases from J, with 20 bases in between. CDR1 MDHEN and CDR2 SYDVKM come from the germline V gene. Here the CDR3 DNA reads TGTGCCAGCAGCACGACGTTTTCAGGGACAATGAACACTGAAGCTTTCTTT. It encodes CASSTTFSGTMNTEAFF.

The chain is built from TRBV30 and TRBJ2-7; D is unclear. Trimming pared 0 bases from V and 4 bases from J, leaving 7 bases between. The CDR3 totals 12 residues. Germline V gene data show CDR1 as GTSNPN and CDR2 as SVGIG (reference sequence). The CDR3 sequence is CAWSVRRYEQYF. The CDR3 bases are TGTGCCTGGAGTGTACGGCGGTACGAGCAGTACTTC.

The chain joins TRBV28 to TRBJ2-7; TRBD1 matches 7 bases. The CDR3 loop spans 14 amino acids. Germline V gene data show CDR1 as MDHEN and CDR2 as SYDVKM. The V and J ends lost 3 bases and 0 bases, in that order; junction bases with no gene match: 2. The CDR3 region has the DNA TGTGCCAGCAGTTTCGAGGGGGCCTCCTACGAGCAGTACTTC. Residues: CASSFEGASYEQYF.